The source of this T cell receptor beta chain is a study of blood T cell repertoires in COVID-19. Study summary: Spain, Italy and the United States supplied samples that represented acute and convalescent COVID-19.

Original data processing: It was from reference gene primer amplification that nucleated cell counts were estimated. The protocol was immunoSEQ multiplex PCR, while the TCRdb copy is restricted to in-frame clones and leaves out a portion. V and J calls and clone size are given by that table; D and trimming were obtained from the DNA. The table records over 140,000 clones, roughly 80% of them present only once. The CDR3 loop spans 17 amino acids. In germline, CDR1 is SGDLS, CDR2 YYNGEE. The V and J ends lost 4 bases and 3 bases, in that order; junction bases with no gene match: 11. The chain has TRBV9 and TRBJ2-3; TRBD2 aligns across 10 bases. The receptor was derived from a woman in her sixties or seventies with acute or convalescent COVID-19. The sample was peripheral blood. This chain's CDR3 is CASSPRLAGSGTDTQYF. CDR3 nucleotides: TGTGCCAGCAGCCCCCGACTAGCGGGTTCGGGGACAGATACGCAGTATTTT.